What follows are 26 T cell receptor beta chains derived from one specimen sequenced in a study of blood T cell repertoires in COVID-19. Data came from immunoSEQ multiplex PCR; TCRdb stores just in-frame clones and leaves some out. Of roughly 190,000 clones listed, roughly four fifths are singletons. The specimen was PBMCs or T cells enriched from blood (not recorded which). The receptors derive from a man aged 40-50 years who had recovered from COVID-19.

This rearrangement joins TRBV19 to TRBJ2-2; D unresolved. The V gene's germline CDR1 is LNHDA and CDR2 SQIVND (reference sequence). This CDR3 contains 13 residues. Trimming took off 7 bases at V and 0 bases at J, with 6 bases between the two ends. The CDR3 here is CASIIPNTGELFF. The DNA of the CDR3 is TGTGCCAGTATAATCCCGAACACCGGGGAGCTGTTTTTT.

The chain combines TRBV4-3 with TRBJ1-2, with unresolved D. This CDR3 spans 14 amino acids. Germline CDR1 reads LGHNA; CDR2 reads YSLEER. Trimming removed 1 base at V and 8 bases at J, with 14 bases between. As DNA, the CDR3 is TGCGCCAGCAGCCAAGGGACCCAAACGGGAGGCTACACCTTC. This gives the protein CASSQGTQTGGYTF.

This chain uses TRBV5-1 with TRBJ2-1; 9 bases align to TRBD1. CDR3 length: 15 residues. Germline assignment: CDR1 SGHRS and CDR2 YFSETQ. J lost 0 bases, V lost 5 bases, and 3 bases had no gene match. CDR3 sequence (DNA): TGCGCCAGCAGGGGACAGGGACGCTCCTACAATGAGCAGTTCTTC. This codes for CASRGQGRSYNEQFF.

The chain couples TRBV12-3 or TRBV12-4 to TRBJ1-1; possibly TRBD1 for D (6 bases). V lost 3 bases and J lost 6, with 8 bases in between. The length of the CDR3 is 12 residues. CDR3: CASSFRQAEAFF. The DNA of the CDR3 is TGTGCCAGCAGTTTTAGACAGGCTGAAGCTTTCTTT.

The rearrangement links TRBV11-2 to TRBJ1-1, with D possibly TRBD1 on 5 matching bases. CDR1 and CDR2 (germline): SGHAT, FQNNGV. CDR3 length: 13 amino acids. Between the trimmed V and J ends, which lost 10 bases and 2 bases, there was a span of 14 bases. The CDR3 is CATRRQPNTEAFF. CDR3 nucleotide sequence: TGTGCCACCCGCCGACAGCCAAACACTGAAGCTTTCTTT. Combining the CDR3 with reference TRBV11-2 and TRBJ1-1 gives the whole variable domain EAGVAQSPRYKIIEKRQSVAFWCNPISGHATLYWYQQILGQGPKLLIQFQNNGVVDDSQLPKDRFSAERLKGVDSTLKIQPAKLEDSAVYLCATRRQPNTEAFFGQGTRLTVV.

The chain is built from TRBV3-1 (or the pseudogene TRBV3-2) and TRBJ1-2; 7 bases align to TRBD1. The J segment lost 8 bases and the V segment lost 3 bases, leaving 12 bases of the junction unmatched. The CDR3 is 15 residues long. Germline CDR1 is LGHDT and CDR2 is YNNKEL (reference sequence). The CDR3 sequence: CASSQMGEGAGGYTF. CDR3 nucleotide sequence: TGTGCCAGCAGCCAGATGGGAGAGGGGGCAGGGGGCTACACCTTC.

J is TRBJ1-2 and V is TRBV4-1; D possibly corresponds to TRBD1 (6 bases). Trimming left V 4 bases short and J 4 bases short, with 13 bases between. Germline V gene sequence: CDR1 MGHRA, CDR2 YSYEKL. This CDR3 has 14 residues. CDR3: CASSLTTGSYGYTF. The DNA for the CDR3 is TGCGCCAGCAGCCTGACGACAGGATCCTATGGCTACACCTTC.

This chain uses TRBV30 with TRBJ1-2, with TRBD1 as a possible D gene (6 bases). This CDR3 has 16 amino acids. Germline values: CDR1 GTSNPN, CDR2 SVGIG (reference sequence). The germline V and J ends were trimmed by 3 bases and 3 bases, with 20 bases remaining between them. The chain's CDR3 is CAWSGGPDNAYYGYTF. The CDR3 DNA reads TGTGCCTGGAGCGGGGGGCCCGACAACGCGTACTATGGCTACACCTTC. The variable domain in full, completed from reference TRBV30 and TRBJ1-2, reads SQTIHQWPATLVQPVGSPLSLECTVEGTSNPNLYWYRQAAGRGLQLLFYSVGIGQISSEVPQNLSASRPQDRQFILSSKKLLLSDSGFYLCAWSGGPDNAYYGYTFGSGTRLTVV.

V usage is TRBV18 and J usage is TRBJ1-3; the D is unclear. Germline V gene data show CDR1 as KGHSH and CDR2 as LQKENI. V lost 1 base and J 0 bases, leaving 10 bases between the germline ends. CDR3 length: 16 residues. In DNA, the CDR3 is TGTGCCAGCTCACCACGGGCAGTACTCTCTGGAAACACCATATATTTT. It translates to CASSPRAVLSGNTIYF.

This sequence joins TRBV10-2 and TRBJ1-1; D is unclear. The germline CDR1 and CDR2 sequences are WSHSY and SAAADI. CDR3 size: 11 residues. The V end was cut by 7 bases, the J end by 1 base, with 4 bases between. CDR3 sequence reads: CASKQNTEAFF. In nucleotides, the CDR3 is TGCGCCAGCAAGCAGAACACTGAAGCTTTCTTT.

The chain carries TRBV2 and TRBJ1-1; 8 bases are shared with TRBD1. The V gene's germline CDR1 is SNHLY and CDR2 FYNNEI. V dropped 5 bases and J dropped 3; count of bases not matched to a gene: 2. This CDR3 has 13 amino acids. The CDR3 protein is CASSTQGDTEAFF. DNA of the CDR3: TGTGCCAGCAGTACACAGGGGGACACTGAAGCTTTCTTT.

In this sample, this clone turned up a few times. The DNA of the CDR3 is TGCGCCAGCAGCTTGTATCCGGGTACAGATACGCAGTATTTT. Its protein is CASSLYPGTDTQYF. V usage is TRBV5-1 and J usage is TRBJ2-3; no definite D call. V was pared by 1 base and J by 3 bases, with 9 bases between. Germline V gives CDR1 SGHRS, CDR2 YFSETQ. This CDR3 region has 14 residues.

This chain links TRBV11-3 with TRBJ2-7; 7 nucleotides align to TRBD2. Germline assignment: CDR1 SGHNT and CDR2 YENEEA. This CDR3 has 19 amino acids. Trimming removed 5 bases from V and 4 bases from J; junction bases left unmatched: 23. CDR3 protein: CASSPDKYGGSDTRYEQYV. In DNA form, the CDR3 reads TGTGCCAGCAGCCCCGACAAATACGGGGGGTCAGACACCCGGTACGAGCAGTACGTC.

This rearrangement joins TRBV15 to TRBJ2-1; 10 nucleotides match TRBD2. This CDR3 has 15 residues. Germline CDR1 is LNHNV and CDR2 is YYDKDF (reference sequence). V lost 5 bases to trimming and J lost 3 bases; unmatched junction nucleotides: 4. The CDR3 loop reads CATSPGLANYNEQFF. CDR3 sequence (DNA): TGTGCCACCAGCCCGGGACTAGCGAACTACAATGAGCAGTTCTTC. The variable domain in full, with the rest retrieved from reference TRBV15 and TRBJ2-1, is DAMVIQNPRYQVTQFGKPVTLSCSQTLNHNVMYWYQQKSSQAPKLLFHYYDKDFNNEADTPDNFQSRRPNTSFCFLDIRSPGLGDTAMYLCATSPGLANYNEQFFGPGTRLTVL.

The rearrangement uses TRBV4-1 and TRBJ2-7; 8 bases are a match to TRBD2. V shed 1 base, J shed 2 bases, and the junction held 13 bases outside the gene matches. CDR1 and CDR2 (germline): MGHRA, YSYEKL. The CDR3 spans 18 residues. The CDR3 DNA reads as TGCGCCAGCAGCCAAGCTTCTCTTCGGCGGGAGGCCACCTACGAGCAGTACTTC. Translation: CASSQASLRREATYEQYF.

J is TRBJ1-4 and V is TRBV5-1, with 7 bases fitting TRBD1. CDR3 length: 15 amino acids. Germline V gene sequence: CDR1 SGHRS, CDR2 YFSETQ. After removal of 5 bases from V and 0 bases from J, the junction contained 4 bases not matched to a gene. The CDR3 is CASRSTGATNEKLFF. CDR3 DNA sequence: TGCGCCAGCAGAAGTACAGGGGCAACTAATGAAAAACTGTTTTTT.

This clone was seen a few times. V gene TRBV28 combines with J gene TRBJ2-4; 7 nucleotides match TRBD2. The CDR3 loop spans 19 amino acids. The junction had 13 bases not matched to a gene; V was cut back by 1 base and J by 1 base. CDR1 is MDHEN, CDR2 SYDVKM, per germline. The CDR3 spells CASSLSLGRGSVAKNIQYF. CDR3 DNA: TGTGCCAGCAGTTTATCTTTGGGGCGGGGGAGCGTTGCCAAAAACATTCAGTACTTC.

DNA of the CDR3: TGCGCCAGCTCCGTCGCCGGGACACAGAATGAAAAACTGTTTTTT. Protein sequence: CASSVAGTQNEKLFF. The chain recombines TRBV5-1 with TRBJ1-4, with D possibly matching TRBD1 (6 bases). CDR1 is SGHRS, CDR2 YFSETQ, per germline. This CDR3 region has 15 residues. Trimming took 7 bases from V and 5 from J, leaving 18 bases between them.

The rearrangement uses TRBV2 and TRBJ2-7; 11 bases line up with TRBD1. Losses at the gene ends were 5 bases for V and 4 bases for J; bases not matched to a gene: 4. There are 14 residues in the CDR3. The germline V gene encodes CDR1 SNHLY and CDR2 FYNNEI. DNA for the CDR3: TGTGCCAGCAGTCTGGGACAGGGGGGATACGAGCAGTACTTC. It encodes CASSLGQGGYEQYF.

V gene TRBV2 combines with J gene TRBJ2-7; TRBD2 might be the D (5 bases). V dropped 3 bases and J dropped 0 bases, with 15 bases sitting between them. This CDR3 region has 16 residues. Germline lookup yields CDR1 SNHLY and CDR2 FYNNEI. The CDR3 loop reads CASSDGVRIPSYEQYV. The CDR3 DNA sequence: TGTGCCAGCAGTGACGGGGTCAGGATCCCCTCCTACGAGCAGTACGTC.

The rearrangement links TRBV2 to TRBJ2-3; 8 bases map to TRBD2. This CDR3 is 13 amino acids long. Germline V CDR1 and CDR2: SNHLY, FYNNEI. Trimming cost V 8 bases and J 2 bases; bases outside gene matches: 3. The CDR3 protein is CASRSGNTDTQYF. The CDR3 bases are TGTGCCAGCCGTAGCGGGAACACAGATACGCAGTATTTT.

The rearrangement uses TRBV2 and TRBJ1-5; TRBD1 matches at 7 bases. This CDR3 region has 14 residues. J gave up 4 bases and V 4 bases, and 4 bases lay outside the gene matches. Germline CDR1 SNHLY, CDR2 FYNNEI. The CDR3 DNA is TGTGCCAGCAGTGGGACAGGCGAAAATCAGCCCCAGCATTTT. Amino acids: CASSGTGENQPQHF.

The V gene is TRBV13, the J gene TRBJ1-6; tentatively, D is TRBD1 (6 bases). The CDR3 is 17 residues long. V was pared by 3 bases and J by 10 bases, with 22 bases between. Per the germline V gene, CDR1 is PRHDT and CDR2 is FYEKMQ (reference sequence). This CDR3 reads CASSLFFRGALVSPLHF. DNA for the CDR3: TGTGCCAGCAGCTTGTTTTTCCGGGGGGCGCTTGTGTCACCCCTCCACTTT. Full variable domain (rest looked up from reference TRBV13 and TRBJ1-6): AAGVIQSPRHLIKEKRETATLKCYPIPRHDTVYWYQQGPGQDPQFLISFYEKMQSDKGSIPDRFSAQQFSDYHSELNMSSLELGDSALYFCASSLFFRGALVSPLHFGNGTRLTVT.

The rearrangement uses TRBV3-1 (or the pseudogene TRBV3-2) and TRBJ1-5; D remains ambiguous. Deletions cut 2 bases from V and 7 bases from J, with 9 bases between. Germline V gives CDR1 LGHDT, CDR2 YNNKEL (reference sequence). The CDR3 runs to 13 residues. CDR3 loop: CASSQNSRQPQHF. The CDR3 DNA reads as TGTGCCAGCAGCCAAAACTCGCGCCAGCCCCAGCATTTT.

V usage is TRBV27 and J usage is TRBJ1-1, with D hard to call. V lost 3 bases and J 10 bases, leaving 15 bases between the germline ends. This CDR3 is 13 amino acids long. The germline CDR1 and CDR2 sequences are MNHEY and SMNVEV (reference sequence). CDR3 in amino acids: CASSFAGLGRAFF. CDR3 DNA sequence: TGTGCCAGCAGTTTTGCAGGACTGGGGAGAGCTTTCTTT.

CDR3 nucleotide sequence: TGTGCCATCGACGGTGGGCACACTGAAGCTTTCTTT. It encodes CAIDGGHTEAFF. The rearrangement uses TRBV12-3 or TRBV12-4 and TRBJ1-1; D call uncertain. The CDR3 has 12 residues. V was trimmed by 10 bases and J by 3 bases, leaving 12 bases between them.